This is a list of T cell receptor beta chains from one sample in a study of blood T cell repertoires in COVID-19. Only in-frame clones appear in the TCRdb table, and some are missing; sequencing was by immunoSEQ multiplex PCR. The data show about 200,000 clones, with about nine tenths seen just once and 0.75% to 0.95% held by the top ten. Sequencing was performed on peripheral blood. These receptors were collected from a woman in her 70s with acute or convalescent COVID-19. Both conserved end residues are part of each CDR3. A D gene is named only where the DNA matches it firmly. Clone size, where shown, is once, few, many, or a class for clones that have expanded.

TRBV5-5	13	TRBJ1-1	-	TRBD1	CASSFDRDTEAFF	TGTGCCAGCAGCTTCGACAGGGACACTGAAGCTTTCTTT
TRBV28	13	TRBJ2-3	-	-	CASTNIREDTQYF	TGTGCCAGCACTAACATTCGGGAAGATACGCAGTATTTT
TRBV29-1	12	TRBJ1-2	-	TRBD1	CSVETGGNGYTF	TGCAGCGTTGAAACAGGGGGAAATGGCTACACCTTC
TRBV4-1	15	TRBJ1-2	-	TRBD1	CASSRTGGEPYGYTF	TGCGCCAGCAGCCGGACAGGGGGAGAGCCCTATGGCTACACCTTC
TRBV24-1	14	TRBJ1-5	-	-	CATSDYRVWQPQHF	TGTGCCACCAGTGATTACAGGGTCTGGCAGCCCCAGCATTTT
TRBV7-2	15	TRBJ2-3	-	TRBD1	CASSLDRGRTDTQYF	TGTGCCAGCAGCCTGGACAGGGGGCGCACAGATACGCAGTATTTT
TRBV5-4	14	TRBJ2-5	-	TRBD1	CASSPGTGQETQYF	TGTGCCAGCAGCCCCGGGACAGGGCAAGAGACCCAGTACTTC
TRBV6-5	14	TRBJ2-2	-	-	CASTGNPNTGELFF	TGTGCCAGCACGGGTAACCCGAACACCGGGGAGCTGTTTTTT
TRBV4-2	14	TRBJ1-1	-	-	CASSQVGANTEAFF	TGTGCCAGCAGCCAAGTGGGGGCGAACACTGAAGCTTTCTTT
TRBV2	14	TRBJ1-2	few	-	CASSRQTLLYGYTF	TGTGCCAGCAGTAGGCAGACATTACTCTATGGCTACACCTTC
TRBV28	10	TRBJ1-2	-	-	CASREYGYTF	TGTGCCAGCAGGGAGTACGGCTACACCTTC
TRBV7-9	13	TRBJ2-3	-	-	CASSFLGTDTQYF	TGTGCCAGCAGCTTCCTTGGCACAGATACGCAGTATTTT
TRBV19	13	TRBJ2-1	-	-	CASSIDRRGEQFF	TGTGCCAGTAGTATAGATCGTAGAGGTGAGCAGTTCTTC
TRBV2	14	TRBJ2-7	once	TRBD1	CASSVGQGAYEQYF	TGTGCCAGCAGTGTAGGACAGGGGGCTTACGAGCAGTACTTC
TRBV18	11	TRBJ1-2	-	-	CASSPGEGYTF	TGTGCCAGCTCACCAGGGGAGGGCTACACCTTC
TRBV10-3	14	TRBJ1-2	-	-	CASVEQPYNYGYTF	TGTGCCAGCGTCGAACAGCCCTATAACTATGGCTACACCTTC
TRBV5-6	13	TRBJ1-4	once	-	CASSSEPGEKLFF	TGTGCCAGCAGCTCGGAACCCGGGGAAAAACTGTTTTTT
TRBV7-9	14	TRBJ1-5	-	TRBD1	CASSFGTGGQPQHF	TGTGCCAGCAGCTTCGGGACAGGGGGTCAGCCCCAGCATTTT
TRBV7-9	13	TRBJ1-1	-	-	CASSSEQFTEAFF	TGTGCCAGCAGTTCCGAACAGTTCACTGAAGCTTTCTTT
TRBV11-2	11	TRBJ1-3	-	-	CASSLRGTIYF	TGTGCCAGCAGCCTTAGGGGCACCATATATTTT
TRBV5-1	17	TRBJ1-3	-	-	CASSLSPAGSSGNTIYF	TGCGCCAGCAGCTTATCTCCCGCAGGCTCCTCTGGAAACACCATATATTTT
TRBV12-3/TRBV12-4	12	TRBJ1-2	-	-	CASSFRPRAYTF	TGTGCCAGCAGTTTCCGCCCCAGGGCCTACACCTTC
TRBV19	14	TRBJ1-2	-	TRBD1	CASRVRQGPYGYTF	TGTGCCAGTAGGGTTAGACAGGGGCCCTATGGCTACACCTTC
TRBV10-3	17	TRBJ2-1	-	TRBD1	CAISESSGGTGMGEQFF	TGTGCCATCAGTGAGAGTTCCGGCGGGACAGGAATGGGTGAGCAGTTCTTC
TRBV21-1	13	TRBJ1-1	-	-	CASSNGHFTEAFF	TGTGCCAGCAGCAACGGACATTTCACTGAAGCTTTCTTT
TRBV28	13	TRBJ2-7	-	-	CASSLSPGKEQYF	TGTGCCAGCAGCCTGAGCCCCGGTAAGGAGCAGTACTTC
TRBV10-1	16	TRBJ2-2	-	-	CASSGIRDTYTGELFF	TGCGCCAGCAGTGGGATCCGGGACACTTACACCGGGGAGCTGTTTTTT
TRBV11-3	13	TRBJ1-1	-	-	CASSSRLNTEAFF	TGTGCCAGCAGCTCCCGGTTGAACACTGAAGCTTTCTTT
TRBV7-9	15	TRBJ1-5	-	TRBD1	CASSYTGGVNQPQHF	TGTGCCAGCAGCTATACAGGGGGTGTGAATCAGCCCCAGCATTTT
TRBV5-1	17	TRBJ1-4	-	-	CASSLAGGKATNEKLFF	TGCGCCAGCAGCTTGGCCGGGGGGAAGGCAACTAATGAAAAACTGTTTTTT
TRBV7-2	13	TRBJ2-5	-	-	CASSPSVQETQYF	TGTGCCAGCAGCCCATCGGTCCAAGAGACCCAGTACTTC
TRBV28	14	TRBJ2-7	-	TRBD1	CASSSRDRGGEQYF	TGTGCCAGCAGTTCCCGGGACAGGGGAGGCGAGCAGTACTTC
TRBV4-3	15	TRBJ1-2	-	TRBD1	CASSYRQGANYGYTF	TGCGCCAGCAGCTATCGACAGGGGGCTAACTATGGCTACACCTTC
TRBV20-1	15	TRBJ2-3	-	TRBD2	CSASGLAGLGDTQYF	TGCAGTGCTAGTGGACTAGCGGGGCTCGGAGATACGCAGTATTTT
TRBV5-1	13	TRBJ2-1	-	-	CASSSSLRTEQFF	TGCGCCAGCAGTTCTTCCCTACGGACAGAGCAGTTCTTC
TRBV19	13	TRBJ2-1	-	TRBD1	CASRDSYRNEQFF	TGTGCCAGCCGGGACAGCTATAGGAATGAGCAGTTCTTC
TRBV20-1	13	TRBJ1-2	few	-	CSASDQGAYGYTF	TGCAGTGCTAGTGATCAGGGTGCCTATGGCTACACCTTC
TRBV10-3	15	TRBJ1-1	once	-	CAISESTRLNTEAFF	TGTGCCATCAGTGAGTCGACCAGGTTGAACACTGAAGCTTTCTTT
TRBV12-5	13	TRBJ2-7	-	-	CASGLGGVREQYF	TGTGCTAGTGGTTTAGGGGGGGTACGCGAGCAGTACTTC
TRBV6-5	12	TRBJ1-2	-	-	CASSDSNYGYTF	TGTGCCAGCTCGGACAGTAACTATGGCTACACCTTC
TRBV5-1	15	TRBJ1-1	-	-	CASSLSSVGNTEAFF	TGCGCCAGCAGCTTATCGAGCGTTGGGAACACTGAAGCTTTCTTT
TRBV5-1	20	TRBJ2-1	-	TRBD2	CASRRAGGLALPSSYNEQFF	TGCGCCAGCAGACGTGCGGGGGGACTAGCGTTACCTAGCTCCTACAATGAGCAGTTCTTC
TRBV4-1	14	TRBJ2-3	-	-	CASSQVDSTDTQYF	TGCGCCAGCAGCCAAGTAGATAGCACAGATACGCAGTATTTT
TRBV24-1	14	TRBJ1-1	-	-	CATSDQSGNTEAFF	TGTGCCACCAGTGATCAGTCAGGGAACACTGAAGCTTTCTTT
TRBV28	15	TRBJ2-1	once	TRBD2	CASSRTSGTFNEQFF	TGTGCCAGCAGTCGGACTAGCGGGACATTCAATGAGCAGTTCTTC
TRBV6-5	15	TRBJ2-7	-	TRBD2	CASSQPGTSGGKQYF	TGTGCCAGCAGCCAGCCCGGGACTAGCGGGGGAAAGCAGTACTTC
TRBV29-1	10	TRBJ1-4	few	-	CSVYLEKLFF	TGCAGCGTGTATCTTGAAAAACTGTTTTTT
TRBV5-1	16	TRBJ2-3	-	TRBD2	CASSLVGRGVTDTQYF	TGCGCCAGCAGCTTGGTAGGGCGGGGGGTCACAGATACGCAGTATTTT
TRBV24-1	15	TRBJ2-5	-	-	CATSTPTDNQETQYF	TGTGCCACCAGTACCCCAACAGATAACCAAGAGACCCAGTACTTC
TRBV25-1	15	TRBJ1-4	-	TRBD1	CASSAQGAQGEKLFF	TGTGCCAGCAGTGCCCAGGGGGCGCAGGGAGAAAAACTGTTTTTT
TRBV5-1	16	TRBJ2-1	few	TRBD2	CASSYSGGAAYNEQFF	TGCGCCAGCAGTTACTCCGGGGGGGCGGCCTACAATGAGCAGTTCTTC
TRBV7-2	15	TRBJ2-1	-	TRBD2	CASTRGREEYNEQFF	TGTGCCAGCACTCGGGGGCGGGAGGAATACAATGAGCAGTTCTTC
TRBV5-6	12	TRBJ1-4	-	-	CASSLRREKLFF	TGTGCCAGCAGCTTGCGTCGTGAAAAACTGTTTTTT
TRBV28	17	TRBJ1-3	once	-	CASSPLGGMISGNTIYF	TGTGCCAGCAGTCCCCTGGGAGGGATGATCTCTGGAAACACCATATATTTT